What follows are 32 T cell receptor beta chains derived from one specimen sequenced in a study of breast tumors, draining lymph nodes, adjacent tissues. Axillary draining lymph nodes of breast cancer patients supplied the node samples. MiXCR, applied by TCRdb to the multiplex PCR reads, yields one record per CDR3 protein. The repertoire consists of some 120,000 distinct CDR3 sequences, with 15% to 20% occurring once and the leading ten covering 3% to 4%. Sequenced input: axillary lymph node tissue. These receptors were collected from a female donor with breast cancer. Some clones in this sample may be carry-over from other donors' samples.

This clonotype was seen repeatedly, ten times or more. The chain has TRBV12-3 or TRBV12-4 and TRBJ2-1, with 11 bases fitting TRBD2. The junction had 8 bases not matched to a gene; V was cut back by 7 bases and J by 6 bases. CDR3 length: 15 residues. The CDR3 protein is CASTLSLAGVNEQFF. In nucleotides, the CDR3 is TGTGCCAGCACCCTATCACTAGCGGGGGTCAATGAGCAGTTCTTC.

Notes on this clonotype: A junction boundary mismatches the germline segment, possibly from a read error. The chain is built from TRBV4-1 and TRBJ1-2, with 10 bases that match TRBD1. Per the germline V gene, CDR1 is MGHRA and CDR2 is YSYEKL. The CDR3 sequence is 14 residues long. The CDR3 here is CANSQEGTGDGYTF. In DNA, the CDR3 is TGCGCCAACAGCCAAGAAGGGACAGGGGATGGCTACACCTTT.

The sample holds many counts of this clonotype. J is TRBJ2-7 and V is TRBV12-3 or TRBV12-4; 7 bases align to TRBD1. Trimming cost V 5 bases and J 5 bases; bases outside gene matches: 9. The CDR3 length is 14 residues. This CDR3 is CASSPAQGNHEQYF. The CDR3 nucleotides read TGTGCCAGCAGTCCGGCACAGGGGAACCACGAGCAGTACTTC.

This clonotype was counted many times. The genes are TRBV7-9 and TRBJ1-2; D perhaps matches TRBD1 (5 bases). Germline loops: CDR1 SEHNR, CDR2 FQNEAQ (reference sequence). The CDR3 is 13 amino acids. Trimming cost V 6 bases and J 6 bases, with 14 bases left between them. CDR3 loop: CASRYGTEDGYTF. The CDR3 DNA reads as TGTGCCAGCAGGTACGGGACGGAGGATGGCTACACCTTC.

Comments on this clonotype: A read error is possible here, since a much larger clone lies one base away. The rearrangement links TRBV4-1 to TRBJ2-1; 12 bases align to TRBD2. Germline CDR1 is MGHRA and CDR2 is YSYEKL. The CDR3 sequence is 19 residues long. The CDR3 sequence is CASNQDRTSGTPSYNEQFF. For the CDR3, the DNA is TGCGCCAGCAACCAAGATAGGACTAGCGGGACACCCTCCTACAATGAGCAGTTCTTC.

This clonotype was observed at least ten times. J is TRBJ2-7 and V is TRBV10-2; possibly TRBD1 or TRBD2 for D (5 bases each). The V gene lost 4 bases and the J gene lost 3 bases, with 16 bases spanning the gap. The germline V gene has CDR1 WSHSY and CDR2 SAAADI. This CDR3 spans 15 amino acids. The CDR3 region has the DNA TGCGCCAGCAGTGGAACCGGGACGACTGACTACGAGCAGTACTTC. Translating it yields CASSGTGTTDYEQYF.

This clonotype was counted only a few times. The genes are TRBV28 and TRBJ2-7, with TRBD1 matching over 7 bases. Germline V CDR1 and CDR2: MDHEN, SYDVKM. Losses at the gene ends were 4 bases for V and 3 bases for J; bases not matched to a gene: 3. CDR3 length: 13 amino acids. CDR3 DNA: TGTGCCAGCAGTTCACAGGGGAACTACGAGCAGTACTTC. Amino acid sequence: CASSSQGNYEQYF.

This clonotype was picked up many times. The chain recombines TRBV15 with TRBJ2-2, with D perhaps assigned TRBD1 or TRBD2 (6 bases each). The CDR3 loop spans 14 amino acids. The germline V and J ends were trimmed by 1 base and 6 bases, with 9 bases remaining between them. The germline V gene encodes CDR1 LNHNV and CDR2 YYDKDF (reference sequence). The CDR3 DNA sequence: TGTGCCACCAGCAGAGTCGGGGGCCCCGGGGAGCTGTTTTTT. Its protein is CATSRVGGPGELFF.

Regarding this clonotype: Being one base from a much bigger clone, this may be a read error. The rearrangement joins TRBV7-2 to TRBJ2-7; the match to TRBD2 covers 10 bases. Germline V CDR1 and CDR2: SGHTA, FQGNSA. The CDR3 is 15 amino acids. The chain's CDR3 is CASGLGAGGGYEQYF. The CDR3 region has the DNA TGTGCCAGCGGCTTAGGAGCGGGAGGGGGCTACGAGCAGTACTTC.

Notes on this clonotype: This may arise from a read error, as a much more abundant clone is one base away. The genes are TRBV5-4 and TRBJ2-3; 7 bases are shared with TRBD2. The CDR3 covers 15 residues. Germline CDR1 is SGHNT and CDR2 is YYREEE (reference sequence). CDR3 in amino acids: CASSKSGESTGTQYF. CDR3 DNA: TGTGCCAGCAGCAAGAGCGGGGAAAGCACAGGTACGCAGTATTTT.

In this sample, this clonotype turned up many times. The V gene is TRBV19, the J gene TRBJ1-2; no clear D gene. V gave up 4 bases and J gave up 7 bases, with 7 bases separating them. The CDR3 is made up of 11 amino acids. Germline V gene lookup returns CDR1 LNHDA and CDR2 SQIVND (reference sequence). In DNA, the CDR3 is TGTGCCAGTAGTAACCCCCTTGGCTACACCTTC. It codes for CASSNPLGYTF.

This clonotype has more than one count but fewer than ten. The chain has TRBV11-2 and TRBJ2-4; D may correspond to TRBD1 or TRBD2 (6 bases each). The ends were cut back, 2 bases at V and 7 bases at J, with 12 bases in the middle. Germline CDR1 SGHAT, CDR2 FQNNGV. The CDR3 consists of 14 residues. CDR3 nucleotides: TGTGCCAGCAGCTTAACGGGGGCGGCTAACATTCAGTACTTC. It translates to CASSLTGAANIQYF.

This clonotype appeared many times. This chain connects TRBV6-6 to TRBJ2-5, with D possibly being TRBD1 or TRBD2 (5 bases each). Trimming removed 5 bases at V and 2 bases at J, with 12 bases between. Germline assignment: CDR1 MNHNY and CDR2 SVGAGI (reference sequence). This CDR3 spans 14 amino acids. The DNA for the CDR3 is TGTGCCAGCAGTCCTGGGGGTAATCAAGAGACCCAGTACTTC. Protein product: CASSPGGNQETQYF.

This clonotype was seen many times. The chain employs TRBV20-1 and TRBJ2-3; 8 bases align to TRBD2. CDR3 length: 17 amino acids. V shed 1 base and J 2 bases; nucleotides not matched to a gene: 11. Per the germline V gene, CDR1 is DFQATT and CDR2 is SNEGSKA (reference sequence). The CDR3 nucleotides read TGCAGTGCTAGAGTCTCCGGGGGGGCCCAGATCACAGATACGCAGTATTTT. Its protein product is CSARVSGGAQITDTQYF.

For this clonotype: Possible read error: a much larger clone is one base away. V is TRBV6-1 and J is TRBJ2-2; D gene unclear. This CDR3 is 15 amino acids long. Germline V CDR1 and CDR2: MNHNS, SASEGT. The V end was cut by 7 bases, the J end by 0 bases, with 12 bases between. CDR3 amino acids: CASKPFLANTGELFF. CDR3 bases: TGTGCCAGCAAGCCTTTCCTCGCGAACACCGGGGAGCTGTTTTTT.

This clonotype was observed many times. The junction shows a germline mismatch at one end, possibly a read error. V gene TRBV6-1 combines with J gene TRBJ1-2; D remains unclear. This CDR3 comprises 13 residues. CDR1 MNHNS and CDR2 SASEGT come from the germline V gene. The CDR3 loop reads CASREGTNYGYTF. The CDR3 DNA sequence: TGTGCCAGCAGAGAAGGAACGAACTATGGCTACACCTTC.

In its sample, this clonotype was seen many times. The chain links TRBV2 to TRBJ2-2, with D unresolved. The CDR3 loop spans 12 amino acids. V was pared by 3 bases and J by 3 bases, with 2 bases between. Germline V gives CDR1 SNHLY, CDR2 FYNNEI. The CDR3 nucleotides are TGTGCCAGCAGTGACCACACCGGGGAGCTGTTTTTT. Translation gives CASSDHTGELFF.

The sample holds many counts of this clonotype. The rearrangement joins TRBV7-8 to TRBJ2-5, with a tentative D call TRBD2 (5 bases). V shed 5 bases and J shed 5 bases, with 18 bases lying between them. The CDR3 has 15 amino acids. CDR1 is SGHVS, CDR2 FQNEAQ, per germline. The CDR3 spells CASSPAGPRRETQYF. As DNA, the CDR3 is TGTGCCAGCAGCCCGGCAGGACCCAGGAGGGAGACCCAGTACTTC.

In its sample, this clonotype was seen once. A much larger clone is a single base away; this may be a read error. Written as DNA, the CDR3 is TGTGCCAGCAGCCTCGGGGGGGCAACAGATACGCGGTATTTT. Residues: CASSLGGATDTRYF. The chain joins TRBV11-2 to TRBJ2-3, with TRBD2 identical over 8 bases. CDR3 length: 14 residues. CDR1 and CDR2 from the germline V gene are SGHAT and FQNNGV.

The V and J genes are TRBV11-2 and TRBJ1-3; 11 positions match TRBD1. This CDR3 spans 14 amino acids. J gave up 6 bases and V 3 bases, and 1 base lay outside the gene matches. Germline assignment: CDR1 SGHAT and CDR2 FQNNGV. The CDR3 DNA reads TGTGCCAGCAGCTTGGGACAGGGGGTAAACACCATATATTTT. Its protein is CASSLGQGVNTIYF.

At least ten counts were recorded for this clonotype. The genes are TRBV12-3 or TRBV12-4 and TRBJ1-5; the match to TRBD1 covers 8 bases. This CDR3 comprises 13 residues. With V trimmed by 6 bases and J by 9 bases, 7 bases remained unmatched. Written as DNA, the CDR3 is TGTGCCAGCAGGTTGACAGGGGAGCGGCCCCAGCATTTT. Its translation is CASRLTGERPQHF.

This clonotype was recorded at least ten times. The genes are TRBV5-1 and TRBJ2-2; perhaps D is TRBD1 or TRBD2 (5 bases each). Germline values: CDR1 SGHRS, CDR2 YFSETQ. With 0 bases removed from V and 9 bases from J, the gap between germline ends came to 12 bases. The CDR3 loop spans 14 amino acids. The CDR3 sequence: CASSLGLGTRELFF. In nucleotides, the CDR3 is TGCGCCAGCAGCTTGGGCTTGGGGACGCGGGAGCTGTTTTTT.

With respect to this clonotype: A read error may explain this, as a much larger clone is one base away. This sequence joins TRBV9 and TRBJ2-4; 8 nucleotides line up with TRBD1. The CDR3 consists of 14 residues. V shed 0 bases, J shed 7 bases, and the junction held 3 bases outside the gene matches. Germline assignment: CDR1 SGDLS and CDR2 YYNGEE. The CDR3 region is CASSVAGGLNIQYF. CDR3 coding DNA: TGTGCCAGCAGCGTAGCAGGGGGCCTTAACATTCAGTACTTC.

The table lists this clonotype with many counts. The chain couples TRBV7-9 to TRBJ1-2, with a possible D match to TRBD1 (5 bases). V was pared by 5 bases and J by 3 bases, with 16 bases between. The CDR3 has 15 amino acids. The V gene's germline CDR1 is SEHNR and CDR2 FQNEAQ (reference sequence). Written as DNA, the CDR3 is TGTGCCAGCAGCCCCGACGGGCAGGGTGACTATGGCTACACCTTC. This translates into CASSPDGQGDYGYTF.

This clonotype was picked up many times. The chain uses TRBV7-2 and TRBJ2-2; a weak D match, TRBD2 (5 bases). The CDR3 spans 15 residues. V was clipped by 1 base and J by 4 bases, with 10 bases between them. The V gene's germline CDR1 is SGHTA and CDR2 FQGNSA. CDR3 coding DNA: TGTGCCAGCAGCTTAGTTCGGAGGCCCACCGGGGAGCTGTTTTTT. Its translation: CASSLVRRPTGELFF.

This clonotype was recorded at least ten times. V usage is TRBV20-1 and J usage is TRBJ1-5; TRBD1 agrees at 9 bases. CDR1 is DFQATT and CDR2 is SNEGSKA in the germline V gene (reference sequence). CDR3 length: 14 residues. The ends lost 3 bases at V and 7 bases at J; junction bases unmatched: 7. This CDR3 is CSASNRGRGQPQHF. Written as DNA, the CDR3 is TGCAGTGCTAGTAACAGGGGGCGAGGACAGCCCCAGCATTTT.

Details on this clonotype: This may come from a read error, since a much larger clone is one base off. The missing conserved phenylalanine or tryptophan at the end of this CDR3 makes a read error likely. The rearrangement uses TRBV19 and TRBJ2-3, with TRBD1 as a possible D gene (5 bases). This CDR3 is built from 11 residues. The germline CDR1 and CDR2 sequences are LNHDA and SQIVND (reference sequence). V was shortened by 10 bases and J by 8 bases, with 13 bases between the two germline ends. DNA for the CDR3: TGTGCCACCCTACAGGCCGGTACGCAGTATTCT. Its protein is CATLQAGTQYS.

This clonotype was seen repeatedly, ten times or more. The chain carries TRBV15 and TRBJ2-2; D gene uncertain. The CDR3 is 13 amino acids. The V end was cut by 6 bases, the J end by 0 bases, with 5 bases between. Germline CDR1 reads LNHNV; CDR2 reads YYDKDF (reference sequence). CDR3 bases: TGTGCCACCAGGGCCCCGAACACCGGGGAGCTGTTTTTT. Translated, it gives CATRAPNTGELFF.

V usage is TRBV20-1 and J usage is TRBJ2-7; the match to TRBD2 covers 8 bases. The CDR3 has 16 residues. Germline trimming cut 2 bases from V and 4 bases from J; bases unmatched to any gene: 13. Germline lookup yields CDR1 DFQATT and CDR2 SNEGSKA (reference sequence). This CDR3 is CSARPRGAGGRYEQYF. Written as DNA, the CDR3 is TGCAGTGCTAGACCACGTGGCGCGGGAGGTCGGTACGAGCAGTACTTC.

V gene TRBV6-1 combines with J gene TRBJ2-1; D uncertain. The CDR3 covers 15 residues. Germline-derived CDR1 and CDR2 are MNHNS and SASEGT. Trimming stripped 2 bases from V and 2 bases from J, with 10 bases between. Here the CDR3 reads CASSENTNTYNEQFF. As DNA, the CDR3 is TGTGCCAGCAGTGAAAATACGAATACCTACAATGAGCAGTTCTTC.

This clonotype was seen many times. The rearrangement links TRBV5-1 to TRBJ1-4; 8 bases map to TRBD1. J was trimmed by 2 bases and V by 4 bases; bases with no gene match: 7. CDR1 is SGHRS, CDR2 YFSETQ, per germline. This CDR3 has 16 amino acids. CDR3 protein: CASSPGQGPTNEKLFF. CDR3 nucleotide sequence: TGCGCCAGCAGCCCCGGACAGGGCCCGACTAATGAAAAACTGTTTTTT.

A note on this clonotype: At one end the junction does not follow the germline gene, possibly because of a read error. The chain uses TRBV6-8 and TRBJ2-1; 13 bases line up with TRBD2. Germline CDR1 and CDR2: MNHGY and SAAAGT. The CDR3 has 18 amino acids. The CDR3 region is CASSYQTSGRKRDNEQLF. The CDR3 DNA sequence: TGTGCCAGCAGTTACCAGACTAGCGGGAGGAAAAGAGACAATGAGCAGCTCTTC.